What follows are 9 T cell receptor beta chains derived from one specimen sequenced in a study of cytomegalovirus exposure and HLA in healthy donors. The PCR ran on 60 Vbeta and 13 Jbeta primers. Using immunoSEQ multiplex PCR, the repertoire was profiled, and TCRdb retains in-frame clones only, with some absent. The sample lists 200,000 or so clones, just under 80% occurring once. The specimen was PBMCs. These receptors all stem from a woman aged 30 to 39 in good health and CMV-seropositive.

This chain links TRBV6-1 with TRBJ1-6; D is unclear. V lost 6 bases and J lost 8, with 11 bases in between. The CDR3 consists of 13 residues. Germline CDR1 and CDR2: MNHNS and SASEGT. CDR3: CASRRNSDSPLHF. The CDR3, as DNA: TGTGCCAGCAGGCGGAATTCGGATTCACCCCTCCACTTT.

The chain couples TRBV7-9 to TRBJ2-5; 8 bases match TRBD2. The CDR3 runs 16 residues. V lost 5 bases to trimming and J lost 3 bases; unmatched junction nucleotides: 11. Germline V gives CDR1 SEHNR, CDR2 FQNEAQ (reference sequence). The CDR3 sequence: CASSTQLRREEETQYF. Here the CDR3 DNA reads TGTGCCAGCAGCACCCAACTACGGCGGGAGGAAGAGACCCAGTACTTC.

This sequence joins TRBV4-1 and TRBJ2-7; 11 positions agree with TRBD2. CDR1 and CDR2 (germline): MGHRA, YSYEKL. The CDR3 is 15 residues long. V shed 4 bases and J 2 bases; nucleotides not matched to a gene: 4. The CDR3 region has the DNA TGCGCCAGCAGCCGTGGGACTAGCGGCGCCTACGAGCAGTACTTC. This codes for CASSRGTSGAYEQYF.

This chain uses TRBV14 with TRBJ1-2; tentative D call: TRBD1 (6 bases). Germline CDR1 reads SGHDN; CDR2 reads FVKESK. The V end lost 3 bases, the J end lost 6 bases, and 11 bases lay between the germline ends. There are 13 residues in the CDR3. Here the CDR3 DNA reads TGTGCCAGCAGCCAGTATTACAGGGATGGCTACACCTTC. Encoded protein: CASSQYYRDGYTF.

The chain employs TRBV27 and TRBJ2-7; 10 bases line up with TRBD1. Per the germline V gene, CDR1 is MNHEY and CDR2 is SMNVEV (reference sequence). This CDR3 spans 16 amino acids. V lost 5 bases to trimming and J lost 7 bases; unmatched junction nucleotides: 14. CDR3 region: CASSPSAGQGIREQYF. CDR3 in DNA: TGTGCCAGCAGTCCCTCCGCGGGACAGGGGATAAGGGAGCAGTACTTC.

The chain carries TRBV18 and TRBJ1-3; D is perhaps TRBD1 (5 bases). The ends were cut back, 6 bases at V and 0 bases at J, with 9 bases in the middle. The germline V gene encodes CDR1 KGHSH and CDR2 LQKENI. This CDR3 contains 14 residues. In DNA, the CDR3 is TGTGCCAGCTCGGGGGGATCCTCTGGAAACACCATATATTTT. It encodes CASSGGSSGNTIYF.

The chain combines TRBV13 with TRBJ2-1; 8 bases align to TRBD2. V trimming: 4 bases; J trimming: 7 bases; junction bases outside the gene matches: 15. There are 17 residues in the CDR3. Germline V gene data show CDR1 as PRHDT and CDR2 as FYEKMQ (reference sequence). CDR3 amino acids: CASSSQSPGTRLNEQFF. For the CDR3, the DNA is TGTGCCAGCAGCTCGCAAAGTCCCGGGACTAGGTTAAATGAGCAGTTCTTC.

This clone is a singleton in its sample. The chain combines TRBV7-9 with TRBJ1-3; D not resolved. Trimming cost V 5 bases and J 9 bases, with 17 bases left between them. Germline V gene sequence: CDR1 SEHNR, CDR2 FQNEAQ (reference sequence). There are 14 residues in the CDR3. CDR3 nucleotide sequence: TGTGCCAGCAGCCCTATGAGAACCGGCGGCACCATATATTTT. As protein: CASSPMRTGGTIYF.

The gene calls are TRBV5-1 and TRBJ2-7; 9 nucleotides line up with TRBD1. The CDR3 consists of 14 residues. The ends lost 9 bases at V and 3 bases at J; junction bases unmatched: 10. Germline CDR1 and CDR2: SGHRS and YFSETQ. The DNA for the CDR3 is TGCGCCACCAAATTCGGACAGGGGTTCTACGAGCAGTACTTC. It translates to CATKFGQGFYEQYF.